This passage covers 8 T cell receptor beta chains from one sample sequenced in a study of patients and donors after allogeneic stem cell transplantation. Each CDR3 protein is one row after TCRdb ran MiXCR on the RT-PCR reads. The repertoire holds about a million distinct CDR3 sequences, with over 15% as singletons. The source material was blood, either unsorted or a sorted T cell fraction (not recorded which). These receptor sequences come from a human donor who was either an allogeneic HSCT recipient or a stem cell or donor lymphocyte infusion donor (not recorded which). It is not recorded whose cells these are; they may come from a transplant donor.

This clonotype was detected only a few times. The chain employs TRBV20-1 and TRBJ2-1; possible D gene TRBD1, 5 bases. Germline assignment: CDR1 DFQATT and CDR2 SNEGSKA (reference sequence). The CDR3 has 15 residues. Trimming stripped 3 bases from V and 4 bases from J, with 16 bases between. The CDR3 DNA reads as TGCAGTGCTAGGGGGCCTAAGGGATCTTACAATGAGCAGTTCTTC. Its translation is CSARGPKGSYNEQFF.

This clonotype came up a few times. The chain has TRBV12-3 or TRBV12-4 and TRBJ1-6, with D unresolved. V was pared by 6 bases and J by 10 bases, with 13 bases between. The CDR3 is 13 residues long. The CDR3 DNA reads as TGTGCCAGCAGCAACGAAAACGTCTCACCCCTCCACTTT. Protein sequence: CASSNENVSPLHF.

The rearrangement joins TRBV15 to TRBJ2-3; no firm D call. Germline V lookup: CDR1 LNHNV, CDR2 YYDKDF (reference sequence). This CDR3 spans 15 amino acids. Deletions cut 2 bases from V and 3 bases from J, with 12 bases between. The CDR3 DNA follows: TGTGCCACCAGCAGATTCCCTACAGAGACAGATACGCAGTATTTT. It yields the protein CATSRFPTETDTQYF. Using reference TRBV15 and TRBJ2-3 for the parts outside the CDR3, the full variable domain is DAMVIQNPRYQVTQFGKPVTLSCSQTLNHNVMYWYQQKSSQAPKLLFHYYDKDFNNEADTPDNFQSRRPNTSFCFLDIRSPGLGDTAMYLCATSRFPTETDTQYFGPGTRLTVL.

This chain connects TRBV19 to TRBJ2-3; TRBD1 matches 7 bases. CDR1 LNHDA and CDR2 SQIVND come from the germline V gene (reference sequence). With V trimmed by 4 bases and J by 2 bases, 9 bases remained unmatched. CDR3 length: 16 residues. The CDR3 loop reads CASSNGQVAYTDTQYF. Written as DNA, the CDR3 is TGTGCCAGTAGTAACGGACAGGTCGCCTACACAGATACGCAGTATTTT.

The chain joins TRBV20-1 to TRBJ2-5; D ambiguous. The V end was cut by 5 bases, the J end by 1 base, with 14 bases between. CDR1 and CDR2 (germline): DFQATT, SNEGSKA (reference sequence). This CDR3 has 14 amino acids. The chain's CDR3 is CSALFQRGQETQYF. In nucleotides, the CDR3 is TGCAGTGCTCTCTTTCAGCGAGGCCAAGAGACCCAGTACTTC.

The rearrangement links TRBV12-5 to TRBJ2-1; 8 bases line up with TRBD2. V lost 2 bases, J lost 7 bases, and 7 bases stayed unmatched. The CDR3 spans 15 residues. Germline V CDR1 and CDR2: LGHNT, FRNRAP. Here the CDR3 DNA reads TGTGCTAGTGGTTTGACAGCGGGAGTGTGGAATGAGCAGTTCTTC. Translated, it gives CASGLTAGVWNEQFF.

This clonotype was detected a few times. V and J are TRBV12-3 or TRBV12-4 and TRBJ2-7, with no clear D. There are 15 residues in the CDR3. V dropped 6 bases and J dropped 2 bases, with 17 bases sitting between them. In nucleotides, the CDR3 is TGTGCCAGCAGCCCCGCCACCAGAGGAGCCTACGAGCAGTACTTC. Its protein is CASSPATRGAYEQYF.

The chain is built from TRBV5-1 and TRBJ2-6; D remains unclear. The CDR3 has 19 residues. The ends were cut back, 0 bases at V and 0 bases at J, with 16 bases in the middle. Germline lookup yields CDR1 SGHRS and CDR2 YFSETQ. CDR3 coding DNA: TGCGCCAGCAGCTTGGGAGCAGGACCACGAATCTCTGGGGCCAACGTCCTGACTTTC. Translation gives CASSLGAGPRISGANVLTF.